This T cell receptor beta chain was observed in a study of T cells in Graves' hyperthyroidism and ophthalmopathy. Study results and limitations: Progression to ophthalmopathy was predicted a median of 6.5 months early.

This clonotype was counted between two and nine times. Its target is unknown. Germline CDR1 is SQVTM and CDR2 is ANQGSEA. V shed 0 bases, J shed 0 bases, and the junction held 17 bases outside the gene matches. CDR3 size: 21 residues. Blood was sampled at initial diagnosis of hyperthyroidism, prior to onset of any ophthalmopathy symptoms. The investigators amplified TCR beta CDR3 regions from RNA transcripts. The primer set for the first-round RT-PCR of the TCR CDR3 was HTBI. TCRdb fed the multiplex PCR reads into MiXCR, producing one record per CDR3 protein. The sample lists roughly 180,000 distinct CDR3 sequences; less than 10% were seen once.

This sequence joins TRBV29-1 and TRBJ2-3; 11 positions match TRBD2. The sequencing input was blood. The TCR sequence derives from a woman younger than 30 with Graves' hyperthyroidism that later progressed to Graves' ophthalmopathy. In DNA form, the CDR3 reads TGCAGCGTTGAAGATCTAGTTCGGCTAGCGGGGGGACATTCTAGCACAGATACGCAGTATTTT. It codes for CSVEDLVRLAGGHSSTDTQYF.